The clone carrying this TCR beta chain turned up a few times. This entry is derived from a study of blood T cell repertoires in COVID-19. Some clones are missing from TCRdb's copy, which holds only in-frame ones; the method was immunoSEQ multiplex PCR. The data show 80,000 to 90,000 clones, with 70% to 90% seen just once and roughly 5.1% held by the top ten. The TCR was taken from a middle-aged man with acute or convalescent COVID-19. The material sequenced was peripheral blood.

The CDR3 DNA reads TGTGCCAGCAGTGAACAAGACAGGACGCTCTATGGCTACACCTTC. This encodes CASSEQDRTLYGYTF. The chain combines TRBV2 with TRBJ1-2, with a tentative D call TRBD1 (6 bases). The V end lost 2 bases, the J end lost 4 bases, and 14 bases lay between the germline ends. The CDR3 consists of 15 residues. Germline CDR1 SNHLY, CDR2 FYNNEI.